This T cell receptor beta chain was profiled in a study of response to subunit inactivated influenza vaccine. Study-wide findings and caveats: The authors suggested that few new T cells are recruited per seasonal influenza vaccination.

This clonotype was counted at least ten times. No antigen is known for it. TCRdb re-analysed the RT-PCR reads in MiXCR, keeping a single row per CDR3 protein. Altogether a few hundred thousand distinct CDR3 sequences are present, 20% to 25% being singletons, with the ten largest covering around 9.6%. This sequence originates from a man in his fifties or sixties who received an inactivated influenza vaccine. The specimen comprised PBMCs from blood, sampled approximately 22 months after vaccination.

CDR3 in amino acids: CASRSGTASNQPQHF. For the CDR3, the DNA is TGCGCCAGCAGGTCCGGGACAGCTAGCAATCAGCCCCAGCATTTT. The V call is TRBV5-1, the J call TRBJ1-5; TRBD1 aligns across 7 bases. The CDR3 contains 15 residues. Germline-derived CDR1 and CDR2 are SGHRS and YFSETQ. Trimming cost V 5 bases and J 0 bases; bases outside gene matches: 5.